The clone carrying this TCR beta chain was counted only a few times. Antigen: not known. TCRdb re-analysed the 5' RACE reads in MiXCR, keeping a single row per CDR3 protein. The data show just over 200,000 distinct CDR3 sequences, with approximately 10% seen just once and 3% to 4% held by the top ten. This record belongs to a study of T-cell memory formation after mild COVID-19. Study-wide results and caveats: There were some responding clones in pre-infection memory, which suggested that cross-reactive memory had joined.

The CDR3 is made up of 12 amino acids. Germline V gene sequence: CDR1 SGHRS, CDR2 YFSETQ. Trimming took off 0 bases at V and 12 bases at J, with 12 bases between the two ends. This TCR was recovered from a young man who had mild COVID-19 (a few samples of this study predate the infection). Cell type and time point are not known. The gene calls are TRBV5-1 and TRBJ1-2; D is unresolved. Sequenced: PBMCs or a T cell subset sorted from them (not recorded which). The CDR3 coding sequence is TGCGCCAGCAGCTTGGGGGGTCGGGAGCACACCTTC. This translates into CASSLGGREHTF.